This TCR beta chain originates from a study of a mutant IDH1 vaccine in newly diagnosed glioma. Study-wide context: Prior therapy was radiotherapy, temozolomide, or both; most received both. V12 occurred at week 35 and V13 at week 47.

Repertoires were generated with immunoSEQ multiplex PCR, while TCRdb's copy carries only in-frame clones and drops some. Here the sample spans tens of thousands of clones, around 80% being singletons. Time point described: week 47, end of study. The content of each vaccine dose was 300 ug of mutant IDH1 20-mer peptide, and topical imiquimod accompanied it. Worth noting for this clone: Its antigen remains unknown.

Sequences were derived from PBMCs, sampled from a glioma patient whose treatment included an IDH1 peptide vaccine. The receptor was derived from a woman aged 40 to 50 with glioma. Some clones in this sample may be carry-over from other donors' samples.

CDR3: CASSLERGWDNEQFF. DNA for the CDR3: TGCGCCAGCAGCCTTGAGCGGGGATGGGACAATGAGCAGTTCTTC. The chain carries TRBV4-1 and TRBJ2-1; TRBD2 matches at 7 bases. CDR3 size: 15 residues. The V gene end was trimmed by 4 bases and the J gene end by 5 bases; junction bases not matched to a gene: 8. Germline V lookup: CDR1 MGHRA, CDR2 YSYEKL.